This T cell receptor (beta chain) was sequenced for a study of PD-1 blockade in classical Hodgkin lymphoma (dated by TCRdb to about 2020). The study in broad terms: Nivolumab dosing was 3 mg/kg intravenously every 2 weeks, continuing until either disease progression or unacceptable toxicity. A peripheral blood immune signature of response to PD-1 blockade in classical Hodgkin lymphoma was defined using TCR beta sequencing and CyTOF. Broader findings and caveats from the paper: CD4+ but not CD8+ TCR diversity rose significantly by C4D1 (p=0.0027 vs p=0.16), most apparent in complete responders (p=0.02). Among trial patients, those achieving complete response had baseline diversity similar to that of newly diagnosed patients, while diversity was significantly lower in partial responders and progressors. Only a single clinical trial cohort was studied, and what caused the repertoire differences, possibly disease activity or prior therapy, remained undefined. Baseline TCR diversity was reported to be lower in newly diagnosed patients than in healthy donors and to be lower still in relapsed/refractory patients. Lower diversity was seen in patients whose nivolumab began less than 1 year after ASCT, and these patients were left out of later analyses so that immune reconstitution would not confound the results.

Taken from cysteine to phenylalanine, the CDR3 has 13 residues. The retained sequence is limited to the CDR3, 39 bases, with the frame set at the first base. V and J are truncated by 4 bases and 0 bases respectively, leaving an intervening sequence of 7 bases. The germline V gene sets CDR1 to SGHRS and CDR2 to YFSETQ. On this clone itself: It has no known antigen specificity. No much larger clone is present one base from it, and per-base qualities are unavailable.

The time point label here, explained by the study, means: cycle 4 day 1 (C4D1), after more than five weeks of nivolumab. All trial patients had relapsed after autologous stem cell transplantation, with cohorts A, B and C differing in prior brentuximab vedotin exposure. The trial cohort included 55 to 65 patients with relapsed/refractory classical Hodgkin lymphoma, and each patient had a best overall response of complete response, partial response or progressive disease. In the multi-cohort phase II CheckMate 205 trial, trial patients received single-agent nivolumab. An independent review committee assessed best overall response using the 2007 International Working Group response criteria. Trial PBMCs were collected just before the start of nivolumab (C1D1) and during therapy at cycle 2 day 1 and cycle 4 day 1. Peripheral blood was collected in 8 mL Vacutainer Cell Preparation Tubes, from which PBMCs were isolated by centrifugation and then cryopreserved.

The Qiagen DNeasy kit was used to extract genomic DNA from unsorted PBMCs and from the negatively selected CD4+ and CD8+ fractions. TCR beta CDR3 regions were amplified by immunoSEQ multiplex PCR using primers annealing to V and J segments. A synthetic immune receptor repertoire was used to minimize amplification bias, and remaining bias was computationally removed after sequencing. Regarding the original processing steps: Custom Python scripts were used to quantify repertoire diversity as the Shannon entropy index. Unsorted, CD4+ and CD8+ repertoires were examined separately, except in combined analyses, for which CD4+ and CD8+ sequences were merged in silico. A clone counted as expanded when the clone's frequency after treatment rose at least 2-fold relative to C1D1, and clones undetected at baseline were given a pseudocount of 0.5. Clones with 0 or 1 copy at C1D1 were classified as singleton clones, and clones with 2 or more copies were classified as non-singleton clones. Clones expanded in unsorted samples were labelled as CD4+, CD8+ or unknown by matching protein sequences in sorted samples from the same patient. Wilcoxon tests on paired samples were used to test diversity changes from C1D1 to C4D1. The source is immuneACCESS, and TCRdb retained only in-frame sequences with V and J called. Part of the clones is not carried over; for the studies checked, unresolved V genes explain less than half of this, and the remainder is unexplained. That table supplies the V and J calls and clone size; D and trimming were determined from the DNA. The sample table contains 7,000 to 7,500 clones; only one count was recorded for roughly 70% of them. The ten most abundant clones make up 35% to 45% of the sample.

This chain is built from TRBV5-1 and TRBJ1-1; the D gene assignment is ambiguous. The material sequenced was peripheral blood mononuclear cells (PBMCs), taken before the fourth cycle of nivolumab. This TCR was sampled from a human donor with classical Hodgkin lymphoma. The bases read TGCGCCAGCAGCCCGGCCATGAACACTGAAGCTTTCTTT. The translation is CASSPAMNTEAFF.